This T cell receptor (beta chain) was retrieved from a study of T cell repertoires in cytomegalovirus infection. On the study more broadly: Recently identified HLA-C-restricted CMV epitopes were used, and well-studied HLA-B-restricted CMV epitopes were used as well. Public TCR beta signature analysis indicated the presence of both CMV infection and matching HLA type. The study, taken as a whole, reports: Using cumulative public TCR beta family frequency, the authors identified those who carried CMV together with the relevant HLA. In two of eight donors, the top clonotype was HLA-C-restricted CMV-specific.

TCRdb re-analysed the reads in MiXCR, keeping a single row per CDR3 protein. The data hold about 900,000 distinct CDR3 sequences, with more than 25% observed a single time. Germline CDR1 reads MNHEY; CDR2 reads SVGEGT. The CDR3 runs to 14 residues. The V end lost 6 bases, the J end lost 9 bases, and 15 bases lay between the germline ends. As for this clonotype: Its antigen is still unknown.

The material sequenced was cultured CD8+ T cells from PBMCs, taken from culture after CMV antigen stimulation. The receptor was isolated from a human donor in good health (CMV status not recorded). Some clones in this sample may be carry-over from other donors' samples. The chain uses TRBV6-2 or TRBV6-3 and TRBJ1-6; D ambiguous. CDR3 sequence: CASSTPGGPSPLHF. CDR3 nucleotide sequence: TGTGCCAGCAGCACCCCGGGAGGGCCTTCACCCCTCCACTTT.